The 30 T cell receptor beta chains reported below all come from one sample, sequenced in a study of cytotoxic CD8 clonotypes in ibrutinib-treated CLL. Sequencing was performed with immunoSEQ multiplex PCR; in TCRdb, only in-frame clones are kept and a portion is missing. The table lists 150,000 to 200,000 clones, more than 65% of them singletons. Specimen: PBMCs, collected after 12 months of ibrutinib treatment. The receptor set was obtained from a human donor with chronic lymphocytic leukemia.

In DNA form, the CDR3 reads TGCGCCAGCAGCTCGGTCCCCATTACACCTCAAGAGACCCAGTACTTC. Its protein product is CASSSVPITPQETQYF. This sequence joins TRBV5-1 and TRBJ2-5, with D unclear. Germline loops: CDR1 SGHRS, CDR2 YFSETQ. The CDR3 loop spans 16 amino acids. V was cut by 3 bases and J by 2 bases, with 17 bases left in between.

J is TRBJ2-3 and V is TRBV4-1; D is unresolved. Germline V gives CDR1 MGHRA, CDR2 YSYEKL. This CDR3 is 17 amino acids long. Trimming left V 1 base short and J 1 base short, with 15 bases between. The CDR3 nucleotides are TGCGCCAGCAGCCAAGTCCAAACAGCGATGGGCACAGATACGCAGTATTTT. Translated: CASSQVQTAMGTDTQYF.

The chain couples TRBV5-5 to TRBJ1-1; D gene uncertain. This CDR3 spans 17 amino acids. Trimming cost V 1 base and J 0 bases, with 16 bases left between them. Germline V lookup: CDR1 SGHKS, CDR2 YYEKEE (reference sequence). The CDR3 region is CASSLFFAGRMNTEAFF. The CDR3 bases are TGTGCCAGCAGCTTGTTTTTCGCGGGCAGAATGAACACTGAAGCTTTCTTT.

The V and J genes are TRBV4-2 and TRBJ2-7; 7 nucleotides align to TRBD2. The germline V gene has CDR1 LGHNA and CDR2 YNFKEQ. Trimming removed 0 bases from V and 0 bases from J; junction bases left unmatched: 5. The CDR3 length is 16 residues. CDR3 nucleotide sequence: TGTGCCAGCAGCCAAGAGTTGCGGGGGAGCTCCTACGAGCAGTACTTC. Its translation is CASSQELRGSSYEQYF.

CDR3 in DNA: TGCGCCAGCAGCCAAAAACGGGACAGCAACTACGATGGCTACACCTTC. Protein: CASSQKRDSNYDGYTF. This chain uses TRBV4-1 with TRBJ1-2, with 7 bases matching TRBD1. The junction had 12 bases not matched to a gene; V was cut back by 2 bases and J by 6 bases. This CDR3 is 16 amino acids long. Germline V gene sequence: CDR1 MGHRA, CDR2 YSYEKL.

This clone was recorded once. The chain has TRBV19 and TRBJ2-5, with TRBD2 identical over 7 bases. Trimming removed 6 bases from V and 2 bases from J; junction bases left unmatched: 9. There are 15 residues in the CDR3. Germline V gene lookup returns CDR1 LNHDA and CDR2 SQIVND (reference sequence). DNA of the CDR3: TGTGCCAGTAGCCCTAGCGGACTACGACAAGAGACCCAGTACTTC. The encoded protein is CASSPSGLRQETQYF.

This clone was recorded a few times. The gene calls are TRBV30 and TRBJ1-1, with 10 bases that match TRBD1. V trimming: 5 bases; J trimming: 0 bases; junction bases outside the gene matches: 6. The CDR3 runs to 15 residues. Germline CDR1 GTSNPN, CDR2 SVGIG (reference sequence). Here the CDR3 DNA reads TGTGCCTGGGGCCGGGACAGGGGAATGAACACTGAAGCTTTCTTT. It is translated as CAWGRDRGMNTEAFF.

The chain couples TRBV27 to TRBJ2-1; 10 nucleotides line up with TRBD2. Unmatched junction bases numbered 3, after V lost 2 bases and J lost 14 bases. CDR3 size: 12 residues. In germline, CDR1 is MNHEY, CDR2 SMNVEV (reference sequence). CDR3 sequence: CASSLSGREKFF. CDR3 in DNA: TGTGCCAGCAGTTTAAGCGGGAGGGAAAAGTTCTTC.

The J gene is TRBJ2-5, the V gene TRBV7-2, with TRBD1 as a possible D gene (6 bases). This CDR3 has 13 amino acids. Germline V gives CDR1 SGHTA, CDR2 FQGNSA. V lost 2 bases and J lost 5, with 9 bases in between. The CDR3 reads CASSLNRAETQYF. CDR3 nucleotides: TGTGCCAGCAGCTTAAACAGGGCGGAGACCCAGTACTTC. Variable domain in full (rest from reference TRBV7-2 and TRBJ2-5): GAGVSQSPSNKVTEKGKDVELRCDPISGHTALYWYRQSLGQGLEFLIYFQGNSAPDKSGLPSDRFSAERTGGSVSTLTIQRTQQEDSAVYLCASSLNRAETQYFGPGTRLLVL.

The J gene is TRBJ2-7, the V gene TRBV2, with D hard to call. Trimming cost V 5 bases and J 7 bases, with 12 bases left between them. Germline lookup yields CDR1 SNHLY and CDR2 FYNNEI. The CDR3 runs to 12 residues. CDR3 nucleotide sequence: TGTGCCAGCAGTCCCCAGTCTTCTGAGCAGTACTTC. Translating it yields CASSPQSSEQYF. The full variable domain, completed using reference TRBV2 and TRBJ2-7, is EPEVTQTPSHQVTQMGQEVILRCVPISNHLYFYWYRQILGQKVEFLVSFYNNEISEKSEIFDDQFSVERPDGSNFTLKIRSTKLEDSAMYFCASSPQSSEQYFGPGTRLTVT.

The CDR3 DNA reads TGTGCCAGCAGCATACTACGGGGAGGCGAGCAGTTCTTC. The encoded protein is CASSILRGGEQFF. The chain uses TRBV7-2 and TRBJ2-1, with a possible D match to TRBD2 (6 bases). This CDR3 spans 13 amino acids. From germline, CDR1 is SGHTA and CDR2 FQGNSA. V gave up 5 bases and J gave up 10 bases, with 15 bases separating them.

CDR3 DNA: TGTGCCAGTAGTACCCAACTCTTTGAGACCCAGTACTTC. This encodes CASSTQLFETQYF. The chain joins TRBV19 to TRBJ2-5, with D unclear. The length of the CDR3 is 13 residues. Per the germline V gene, CDR1 is LNHDA and CDR2 is SQIVND (reference sequence). V shed 4 bases and J shed 5 bases, with 11 bases lying between them.

The chain's CDR3 is CASSLQQGLGTGELFF. CDR3 sequence (DNA): TGTGCCAGCAGCTTACAACAGGGGTTAGGGACCGGGGAGCTGTTTTTT. The rearrangement links TRBV5-8 to TRBJ2-2; 7 nucleotides align to TRBD1. The V and J ends lost 2 bases and 5 bases, in that order; junction bases with no gene match: 9. CDR3 size: 16 residues. Per the germline V gene, CDR1 is SGHTS and CDR2 is YDEGEE.

This clone was seen just once. V usage is TRBV5-5 and J usage is TRBJ1-1; D unresolved. With 0 bases removed from V and 4 bases from J, the gap between germline ends came to 4 bases. Germline V lookup: CDR1 SGHKS, CDR2 YYEKEE (reference sequence). The CDR3 totals 12 residues. The CDR3 spells CASSLGLTEAFF. CDR3 nucleotides: TGTGCCAGCAGCTTGGGACTCACTGAAGCTTTCTTT.

In DNA, the CDR3 is TGCGCCAGCAGCTTGGCGGACCAGTTAGCTAACTATGGCTACACCTTC. This sequence encodes CASSLADQLANYGYTF. This rearrangement joins TRBV5-1 to TRBJ1-2; D gene unclear. From germline, CDR1 is SGHRS and CDR2 YFSETQ. Trimming shortened V by 0 bases and J by 0 bases, and 12 bases separated the two germline ends. The CDR3 sequence is 16 residues long.

The chain joins TRBV9 to TRBJ2-2; unclear D gene. With 5 bases removed from V and 3 bases from J, the gap between germline ends came to 8 bases. This CDR3 is 13 amino acids long. CDR1 SGDLS and CDR2 YYNGEE come from the germline V gene. The CDR3 DNA is TGTGCCAGCAGGAGTGGGTACACCGGGGAGCTGTTTTTT. Translation: CASRSGYTGELFF.

The chain couples TRBV10-3 to TRBJ2-7, with 8 nucleotides matching TRBD2. This CDR3 comprises 14 residues. Germline assignment: CDR1 ENHRY and CDR2 SYGVKD. V shed 11 bases and J 7 bases; nucleotides not matched to a gene: 16. CDR3 nucleotide sequence: TGTGCCGGGAGCGGGAGTATTCCGTTCAAAGAGCAGTACTTC. The encoded protein is CAGSGSIPFKEQYF.

The chain joins TRBV13 to TRBJ1-5; no reliable D call. The CDR3 extends over 12 amino acids. V shed 1 base and J shed 7 bases, with 5 bases lying between them. Germline-derived CDR1 and CDR2 are PRHDT and FYEKMQ (reference sequence). The CDR3 sequence is CASSLEDQPQHF. The DNA of the CDR3 is TGTGCCAGCAGCTTAGAGGACCAGCCCCAGCATTTT.

The chain couples TRBV19 to TRBJ2-5, with 9 positions matching TRBD1. The V gene end was trimmed by 7 bases and the J gene end by 4 bases; junction bases not matched to a gene: 10. The CDR3 length is 15 residues. The germline CDR1 and CDR2 sequences are LNHDA and SQIVND (reference sequence). The CDR3 is CASTPGTGNRETQYF. CDR3 coding DNA: TGTGCCAGTACCCCTGGGACAGGGAATCGAGAGACCCAGTACTTC. Variable domain in full (rest from reference TRBV19 and TRBJ2-5): DGGITQSPKYLFRKEGQNVTLSCEQNLNHDAMYWYRQDPGQGLRLIYYSQIVNDFQKGDIAEGYSVSREKKESFPLTVTSAQKNPTAFYLCASTPGTGNRETQYFGPGTRLLVL.

The chain employs TRBV9 and TRBJ2-3; 11 bases line up with TRBD2. J was trimmed by 5 bases and V by 2 bases; bases with no gene match: 13. The CDR3 covers 18 residues. Germline CDR1 and CDR2: SGDLS and YYNGEE. The DNA for the CDR3 is TGTGCCAGCAGCGTGGGGACTAGCGGAGCCAACCGGGGAGATACGCAGTATTTT. It codes for CASSVGTSGANRGDTQYF.

The CDR3 spells CASSPGGWGNQPQHF. CDR3 DNA: TGTGCCAGCAGCCCCGGGGGCTGGGGCAATCAGCCCCAGCATTTT. This chain links TRBV7-9 with TRBJ1-5; weak D call: TRBD1 (6 bases). The V end was cut by 5 bases, the J end by 2 bases, with 13 bases between. The CDR3 loop spans 15 amino acids. Looked up from germline, CDR1 is SEHNR and CDR2 is FQNEAQ (reference sequence).

This rearrangement joins TRBV9 to TRBJ1-4; D unresolved. The CDR3 totals 15 residues. CDR1 is SGDLS and CDR2 is YYNGEE in the germline V gene. Trimming removed 0 bases from V and 3 bases from J, with 9 bases in between. The CDR3 region is CASSVDGAANEKLFF. CDR3 nucleotide sequence: TGTGCCAGCAGCGTAGACGGCGCCGCTAATGAAAAACTGTTTTTT. Drawing the rest from reference TRBV9 and TRBJ1-4, the complete variable domain is DSGVTQTPKHLITATGQRVTLRCSPRSGDLSVYWYQQSLDQGLQFLIQYYNGEERAKGNILERFSAQQFPDLHSELNLSSLELGDSALYFCASSVDGAANEKLFFGSGTQLSVL.

The gene calls are TRBV7-2 and TRBJ2-7, with D perhaps TRBD1 or TRBD2 (5 bases each). The germline V gene has CDR1 SGHTA and CDR2 FQGNSA. This CDR3 has 16 amino acids. The ends were cut back, 1 base at V and 4 bases at J, with 17 bases in the middle. CDR3 sequence (DNA): TGTGCCAGCAGCTTAGAACACCCCTCGGGGCAATACGAGCAGTACTTC. Translated: CASSLEHPSGQYEQYF.

The rearrangement joins TRBV28 to TRBJ1-1; D not certain. V lost 3 bases, J lost 0 bases, and 8 bases lay in between. The CDR3 runs 14 residues. Looked up from germline, CDR1 is MDHEN and CDR2 is SYDVKM. CDR3 DNA: TGTGCCAGCAGTTTGCCGGGGTTGAACACTGAAGCTTTCTTT. Translated, it gives CASSLPGLNTEAFF.

This rearrangement joins TRBV11-2 to TRBJ1-1; TRBD1 might be the D (5 bases). Germline CDR1 is SGHAT and CDR2 is FQNNGV. The V and J ends lost 0 bases and 4 bases respectively, with 9 bases between them. CDR3 length equals 14 residues. CDR3 residues: CASSLDTGGTEAFF. DNA of the CDR3: TGTGCCAGCAGCTTAGATACGGGGGGCACTGAAGCTTTCTTT. Together with reference TRBV11-2 and TRBJ1-1, the CDR3 gives the full variable domain: EAGVAQSPRYKIIEKRQSVAFWCNPISGHATLYWYQQILGQGPKLLIQFQNNGVVDDSQLPKDRFSAERLKGVDSTLKIQPAKLEDSAVYLCASSLDTGGTEAFFGQGTRLTVV.

The chain has TRBV18 and TRBJ2-7, with D uncertain. In germline, CDR1 is KGHSH, CDR2 LQKENI. V was pared by 0 bases and J by 3 bases, with 9 bases between. This CDR3 contains 14 residues. The CDR3 protein is CASSPPTGIYEQYF. The DNA for the CDR3 is TGTGCCAGCTCACCACCCACCGGAATCTACGAGCAGTACTTC.

J is TRBJ2-7 and V is TRBV11-3; D may correspond to TRBD1 or TRBD2 (5 bases each). Between the trimmed V and J ends, which lost 5 bases and 6 bases, there was a span of 17 bases. The CDR3 runs to 14 residues. CDR1 SGHNT and CDR2 YENEEA come from the germline V gene. The CDR3 is CASSPPGRSSEQYF. The CDR3 DNA is TGTGCCAGCAGCCCCCCGGGACGCTCGTCCGAGCAGTACTTC.

J is TRBJ2-7 and V is TRBV5-1, with 10 bases aligning to TRBD2. The junction had 10 bases not matched to a gene; V was cut back by 0 bases and J by 7 bases. CDR3 length: 16 residues. Germline V gives CDR1 SGHRS, CDR2 YFSETQ. The CDR3, as DNA: TGCGCCAGCAGCTTGGTAGGGCTAGCGGGAGCGGGTGAGCAGTACTTC. Residues: CASSLVGLAGAGEQYF.

The chain joins TRBV6-1 to TRBJ2-2; D remains unclear. Germline V gene lookup returns CDR1 MNHNS and CDR2 SASEGT. The germline V and J ends were trimmed by 3 bases and 1 base, with 9 bases remaining between them. CDR3 size: 15 residues. The CDR3 sequence is CASSETPGNTGELFF. The DNA of the CDR3 is TGTGCCAGCAGTGAGACCCCAGGGAACACCGGGGAGCTGTTTTTT.

This chain joins TRBV7-3 and TRBJ2-1; 8 nucleotides align to TRBD2. V lost 2 bases to trimming and J lost 7 bases; unmatched junction nucleotides: 10. Germline V gene sequence: CDR1 SGHTA, CDR2 FQGTGA. This CDR3 comprises 16 residues. CDR3 DNA sequence: TGTGCCAGCAGCTTACTGGTCTTAGCGGGAAAAAATGAGCAGTTCTTC. Encoded protein: CASSLLVLAGKNEQFF.